This T cell receptor (beta chain) appears in the sequencing data of a study of shared clonotypes between healthy human individuals. Findings and caveats of the study: The study drew on few donors, limiting represented genetic and exposure-history diversity. For naive CD4 cells, 4% to 6% of clonotypes were shared across a few donors. Only blood samples were collected, and tissue repertoires likely differ.

Libraries were prepared by immunoSEQ multiplex PCR; TCRdb keeps only in-frame clonotypes and omits some of them. The top ten clones hold 0.36% of a sample with some 2,500,000 clones, roughly 93% of them seen once. In regard to this clone: The antigen remains undetermined. Other nucleotide sequences from this sample produce the same CDR3.

Germline CDR1 is SGHTA and CDR2 is FQGNSA. The CDR3 runs to 15 residues. Trimming removed 5 bases from V and 1 base from J; junction bases left unmatched: 4. Sequenced material: naive CD4+ T cells from PBMCs. Subset meaning: CD45RA+ positively selected. The source is a man younger than 35 in good health. Some clones in this sample may be carry-over from other donors' samples. The rearrangement joins TRBV7-2 to TRBJ1-1, with TRBD1 identical over 10 bases. This CDR3 reads CASSLRTGGNTEAFF. CDR3 in DNA: TGTGCCAGCAGCCTCAGGACAGGGGGGAACACTGAAGCTTTCTTT.